This is a list of T cell receptor beta chains from one sample in a study of T cells after yellow fever vaccination. TCRdb re-derived calls from the 5' RACE reads in MiXCR, one entry per CDR3 protein. The sample yields under 400,000 distinct CDR3 sequences, roughly an eighth seen once. Specimen: CD4+ T cells sorted from PBMCs, collected 15 days after the yellow fever booster vaccination. Source of these receptors: a man aged 18 to 35 who received the YFV17D yellow fever vaccine. The CDR3 runs from the conserved cysteine through the conserved F or W. The D gene is left open where the match is weak. Expanded clones get a size class; other rows say once, few or many, or leave the size out.

d_call | j_call | clone_size | v_call | cdr3_aa | cdr3_nt
TRBD2 | TRBJ2-3 | many | TRBV18 | CASSPRLAGTDTQYF | TGTGCCAGCTCACCTCGACTAGCTGGGACAGATACGCAGTATTTT
. | TRBJ2-3 | many | TRBV5-1 | CASSLANTDTQYF | TGCGCCAGCAGCTTGGCCAACACAGATACGCAGTATTTT
. | TRBJ1-1 | . | TRBV2 | CASLSLNTEAFF | TGTGCCAGCTTGAGTTTGAACACTGAAGCTTTCTTT
TRBD1 | TRBJ1-6 | few | TRBV18 | CASSPQGASPLHF | TGTGCCAGCTCACCACAGGGGGCTTCACCCCTCCACTTT
. | TRBJ1-1 | many | TRBV7-9 | CASSFIGPEAFF | TGTGCCAGCAGCTTCATCGGGCCTGAAGCTTTCTTT
TRBD1 | TRBJ1-2 | many | TRBV7-2 | CASSLAFKLKRGQGSGYGYTF | TGTGCCAGCAGCTTAGCGTTTAAGTTAAAGAGAGGACAGGGGTCAGGCTATGGCTACACCTTC
. | TRBJ2-3 | many | TRBV20-1 | CRGTSTDTQYF | TGCAGGGGGACTTCCACAGATACGCAGTATTTT
. | TRBJ2-1 | . | TRBV12-3/TRBV12-4 | CASSRSGDEQFF | TGTGCCAGCAGTCGGAGCGGCGATGAGCAGTTCTTC
. | TRBJ2-1 | many | TRBV10-3 | CAISEQDARTYNEQFF | TGTGCCATCAGTGAACAAGACGCCAGAACCTACAATGAGCAGTTCTTC
TRBD1 | TRBJ2-4 | . | TRBV5-5 | CASSSTGVAKNIQYF | TGTGCCAGCAGTTCGACAGGGGTTGCCAAAAACATTCAGTACTTC
. | TRBJ2-4 | . | TRBV20-1 | CSAGTNIQYF | TGCAGTGCTGGTACAAACATTCAGTACTTC
. | TRBJ1-2 | . | TRBV3-1 | CASSQVVGGYTF | TGTGCCAGCAGCCAGGTTGTGGGTGGCTACACCTTC
. | TRBJ1-2 | . | TRBV18 | CASSPAGDPGDGYTF | TGTGCCAGCTCACCAGCGGGAGATCCTGGGGATGGCTACACCTTC
TRBD2 | TRBJ2-3 | . | TRBV7-2 | CASTPGLAGGRKKADTQYF | TGTGCCAGCACCCCGGGACTAGCGGGGGGCCGGAAGAAGGCAGATACGCAGTATTTT
TRBD1 | TRBJ2-2 | few | TRBV29-1 | CSAWTGTTGELFF | TGCAGCGCCTGGACAGGGACCACCGGGGAGCTGTTTTTT
. | TRBJ2-1 | . | TRBV20-1 | CSAREGGPRLYNEQFF | TGCAGTGCTAGAGAGGGGGGCCCTCGACTATACAATGAGCAGTTCTTC
. | TRBJ1-1 | . | TRBV5-1 | CASSLSQGTEAFF | TGCGCCAGCAGCTTGTCTCAGGGCACTGAAGCTTTCTTT
. | TRBJ2-7 | few | TRBV28 | CASRQKGYEQYF | TGTGCCAGCCGCCAGAAAGGGTACGAGCAGTACTTC
TRBD2 | TRBJ2-4 | many | TRBV2 | CASGIAGADIQYF | TGTGCCAGCGGAATAGCGGGGGCGGACATTCAGTACTTC
. | TRBJ2-2 | . | TRBV7-9 | CASSLRQTNTGELFF | TGTGCCAGCAGCTTGAGACAGACGAACACCGGGGAGCTGTTTTTT
. | TRBJ2-7 | few | TRBV5-1 | CASSLHLAGHYTYEQYF | TGCGCCAGCAGCTTGCACCTGGCAGGGCATTATACCTACGAGCAGTACTTC
. | TRBJ2-5 | few | TRBV5-4 | CASSLDRTQETQYF | TGTGCCAGCAGCTTGGACAGGACGCAAGAGACCCAGTACTTC
. | TRBJ1-4 | . | TRBV5-6 | CASSLLQIEKLFF | TGTGCCAGCAGCTTGCTACAGATTGAAAAACTGTTTTTT
. | TRBJ1-1 | few | TRBV2 | CASSEQGPLNTEAFF | TGTGCCAGCAGTGAACAGGGGCCCTTGAACACTGAAGCTTTCTTT
. | TRBJ1-4 | few | TRBV4-3 | CASSQPGSEKLFF | TGCGCCAGCAGCCAGCCAGGGTCCGAAAAACTGTTTTTT
. | TRBJ2-1 | few | TRBV29-1 | CSVGGLTSSYNEQFF | TGCAGCGTGGGGGGCTTAACTAGCTCCTACAATGAGCAGTTCTTC
TRBD2 | TRBJ2-1 | . | TRBV5-1 | CASGGSGVAGNEQFF | TGCGCCAGCGGAGGTAGCGGGGTAGCGGGTAATGAGCAGTTCTTC
TRBD2 | TRBJ2-5 | . | TRBV4-3 | CASSQDLSGGVQTQYF | TGCGCCAGCAGCCAAGACCTCAGCGGGGGGGTTCAGACCCAGTACTTC
. | TRBJ2-1 | few | TRBV27 | CATLGGGEQFF | TGTGCCACCCTAGGAGGGGGCGAGCAGTTCTTC
. | TRBJ2-5 | few | TRBV7-2 | CASSAHRAGETQYF | TGTGCCAGCAGCGCCCACAGGGCGGGGGAGACCCAGTACTTC
. | TRBJ1-2 | . | TRBV3-1 | CASSGKESLRGYGYTF | TGTGCCAGCAGCGGAAAGGAGAGCCTCCGGGGCTATGGCTACACCTTC
TRBD2 | TRBJ2-5 | . | TRBV5-5 | CASSARVVRGAREGQYF | TGTGCCAGCAGCGCTCGGGTGGTGCGGGGGGCAAGAGAGGGCCAGTACTTC
. | TRBJ1-6 | . | TRBV6-5 | CASSRGSSPLHF | TGTGCCAGCAGCCGGGGAAGTTCACCCCTCCACTTT
. | TRBJ2-5 | . | TRBV18 | CASSPMRAEETQHF | TGTGCCAGCTCACCAATGAGGGCAGAAGAGACCCAGCACTTC
TRBD1 | TRBJ2-5 | . | TRBV24-1 | CATSDPRTGAIQETQYF | TGTGCCACCAGTGATCCCCGGACAGGGGCAATTCAAGAGACCCAGTACTTC
TRBD2 | TRBJ2-5 | few | TRBV20-1 | CSARTSGGKETQYF | TGCAGTGCCCGGACTAGCGGGGGGAAAGAGACCCAGTACTTC
TRBD2 | TRBJ2-5 | few | TRBV20-1 | CSAHTSGVETQYF | TGCAGTGCTCATACTAGCGGGGTCGAGACCCAGTACTTC
TRBD2 | TRBJ2-3 | few | TRBV18 | CASSPPFSGTDTQYF | TGTGCCAGCTCACCACCGTTTAGCGGGACAGATACGCAGTATTTT
TRBD1 | TRBJ2-7 | few | TRBV28 | CATIPGQGSYEQYF | TGTGCCACGATACCGGGACAGGGCTCCTACGAGCAGTACTTC
TRBD1 | TRBJ2-3 | . | TRBV6-5 | CASSYSQGGRTDTQYF | TGTGCCAGCAGTTACTCACAGGGGGGCCGCACAGATACGCAGTATTTT
. | TRBJ1-1 | few | TRBV7-8 | CASSRLETANEAFF | TGTGCCAGCAGTCGCCTCGAAACAGCTAATGAAGCTTTCTTT
TRBD1 | TRBJ1-2 | . | TRBV20-1 | CSASSQGQGHGYTF | TGCAGTGCTAGTTCTCAGGGACAGGGCCATGGCTACACCTTC